This TCR beta chain was identified during a study of post-analysis software for immune sequencing data. Notes on the study in general: Co-batched samples clustered tightly together by F measure. Compared against controls, patients with multiple sclerosis displayed significantly lower normalized Chao1 diversity. Higher frequency in patients than in controls was seen for roughly five TRBV segments, with TRBV5-6, TRBV5-1 and TRBV20-1 among them.

The authors incorporated unique molecular identifiers into the TCR beta cDNA libraries. Once roughly 0.95 to 10 million T cells were used, roughly 0.5 million cDNA molecules resulted. TCRdb reprocessed the PCR reads via MiXCR and lists one record per CDR3 protein. The sample has about 680,000 distinct CDR3 sequences, roughly three fifths seen once. This clonotype was detected only a few times. What it binds is not known. After removal of 0 bases from V and 0 bases from J, the junction contained 14 bases not matched to a gene. The germline V gene has CDR1 LGHNA and CDR2 YSLEER. The CDR3 totals 20 residues.

The receptor's source is a girl aged 2 to 10 with multiple sclerosis. The genes are TRBV4-3 and TRBJ1-3, with 7 bases fitting TRBD1. Sequenced sample: blood. CDR3 in amino acids: CASSQDHVGTVLSSGNTIYF. The CDR3 DNA is TGCGCCAGCAGCCAAGATCATGTGGGGACAGTCCTTAGCTCTGGAAACACCATATATTTT.